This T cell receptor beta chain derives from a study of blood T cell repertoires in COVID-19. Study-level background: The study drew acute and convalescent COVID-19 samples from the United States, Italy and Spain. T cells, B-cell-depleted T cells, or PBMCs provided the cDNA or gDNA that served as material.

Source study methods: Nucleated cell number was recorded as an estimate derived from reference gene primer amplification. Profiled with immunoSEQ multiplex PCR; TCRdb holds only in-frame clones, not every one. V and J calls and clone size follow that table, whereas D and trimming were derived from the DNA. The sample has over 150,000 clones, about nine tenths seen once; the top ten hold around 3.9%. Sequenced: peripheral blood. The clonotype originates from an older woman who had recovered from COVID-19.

The CDR3 sequence is CASSSDRGYWGVTEAFF. The CDR3 bases are TGTGCCAGCAGCTCCGACAGGGGATATTGGGGCGTAACTGAAGCTTTCTTT. The chain has TRBV28 and TRBJ1-1, with TRBD1 identical over 8 bases. The junction had 17 bases not matched to a gene; V was cut back by 6 bases and J by 5 bases. The germline gives CDR1 MDHEN, CDR2 SYDVKM. The CDR3 consists of 17 residues.